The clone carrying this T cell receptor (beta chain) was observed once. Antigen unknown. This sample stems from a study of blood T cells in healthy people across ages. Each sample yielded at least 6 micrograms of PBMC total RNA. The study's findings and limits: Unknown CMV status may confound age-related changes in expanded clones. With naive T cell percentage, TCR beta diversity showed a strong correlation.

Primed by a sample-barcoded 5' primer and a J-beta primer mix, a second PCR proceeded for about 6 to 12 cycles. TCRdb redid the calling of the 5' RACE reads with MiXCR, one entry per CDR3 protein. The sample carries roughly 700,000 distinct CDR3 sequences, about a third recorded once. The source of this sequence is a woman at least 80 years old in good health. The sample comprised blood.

CDR3 DNA: TGCAGCGTTGTTAACAGGGCTACCTACGAGCAGTACTTC. Protein sequence: CSVVNRATYEQYF. The chain employs TRBV29-1 and TRBJ2-7; the D gene is possibly TRBD1 (6 bases). Germline CDR1 SQVTM, CDR2 ANQGSEA. V was clipped by 4 bases and J by 2 bases, with 12 bases between them. The CDR3 covers 13 residues.